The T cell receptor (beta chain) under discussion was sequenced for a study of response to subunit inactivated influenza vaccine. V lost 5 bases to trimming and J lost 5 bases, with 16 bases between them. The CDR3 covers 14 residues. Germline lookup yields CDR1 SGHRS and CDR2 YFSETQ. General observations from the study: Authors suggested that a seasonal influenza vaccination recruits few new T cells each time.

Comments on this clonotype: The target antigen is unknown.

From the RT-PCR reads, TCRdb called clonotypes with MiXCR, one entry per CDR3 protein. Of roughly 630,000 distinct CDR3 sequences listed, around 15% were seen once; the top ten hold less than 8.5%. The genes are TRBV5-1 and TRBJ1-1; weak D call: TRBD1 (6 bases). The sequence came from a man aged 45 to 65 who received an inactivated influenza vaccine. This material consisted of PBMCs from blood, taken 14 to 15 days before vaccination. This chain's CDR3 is CASREDSLGTEAFF. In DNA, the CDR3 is TGCGCCAGCAGAGAGGACAGTTTAGGGACTGAAGCTTTCTTT.